This T cell receptor (beta chain) derives from a study of OX40 agonist ivuxolimab in advanced cancers. Overall study: Intravenous ivuxolimab at 0.01 to 10 mg/kg was given to patients every 2 weeks. General observations from the study: Still undetermined is the antigen specificity of the expanded peripheral T cells. At 0.1 to 3.0 mg/kg and by week 6, clonal expansion occurred in CD4+ and CD8+ blood T cells.

V shed 2 bases and J shed 5 bases, with 12 bases lying between them. There are 14 residues in the CDR3. Germline CDR1 and CDR2: MNHEY and SVGAGI. Libraries were prepared by immunoSEQ multiplex PCR; TCRdb keeps only in-frame clonotypes and omits some of them. This sample yields tens of thousands of clones, of which roughly 85% are seen a single time; 4% belongs to the top ten. As regards this clone: Its antigen is still unknown.

The source was CD4+ or CD8+ T cells sorted from blood, collected in a trial of the OX40 agonist ivuxolimab. This rearrangement joins TRBV6-5 to TRBJ1-2, with D possibly being TRBD1 (5 bases). The TCR was taken from an adult with an advanced solid tumor such as melanoma, head and neck, liver or kidney cancer. This CDR3 reads CASSYAGRDYGYTF. The CDR3, as DNA: TGTGCCAGCAGTTACGCGGGACGAGATTATGGCTACACCTTC.